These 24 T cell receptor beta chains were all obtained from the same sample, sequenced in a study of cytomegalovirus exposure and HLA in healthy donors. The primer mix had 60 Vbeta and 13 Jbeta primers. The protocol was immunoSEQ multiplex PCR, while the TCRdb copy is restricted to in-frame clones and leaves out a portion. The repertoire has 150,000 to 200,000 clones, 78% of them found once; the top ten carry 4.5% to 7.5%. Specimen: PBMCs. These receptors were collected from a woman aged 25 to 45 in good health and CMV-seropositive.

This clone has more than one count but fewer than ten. The CDR3, as DNA: TGTGCCAGCAGAGACCGGGAAAACACTGAAGCTTTCTTT. This gives the protein CASRDRENTEAFF. The chain uses TRBV6-6 and TRBJ1-1, with unresolved D. Per the germline V gene, CDR1 is MNHNY and CDR2 is SVGAGI (reference sequence). The germline V and J ends were trimmed by 6 bases and 2 bases, with 10 bases remaining between them. The CDR3 length is 13 residues.

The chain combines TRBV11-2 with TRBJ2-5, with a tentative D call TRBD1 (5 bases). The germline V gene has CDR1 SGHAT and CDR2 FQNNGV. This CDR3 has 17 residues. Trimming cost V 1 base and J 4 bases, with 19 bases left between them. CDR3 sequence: CASSLGVMSIGAETQYF. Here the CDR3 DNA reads TGTGCCAGCAGCTTAGGGGTAATGTCTATTGGGGCAGAGACCCAGTACTTC.

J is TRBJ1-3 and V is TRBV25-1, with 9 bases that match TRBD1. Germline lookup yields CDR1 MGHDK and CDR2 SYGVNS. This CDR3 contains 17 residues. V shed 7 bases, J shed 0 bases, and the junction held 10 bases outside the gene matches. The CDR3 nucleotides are TGTGCCAGCACCGGGACAGGGAAGGGGTACTCTGGAAACACCATATATTTT. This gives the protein CASTGTGKGYSGNTIYF.

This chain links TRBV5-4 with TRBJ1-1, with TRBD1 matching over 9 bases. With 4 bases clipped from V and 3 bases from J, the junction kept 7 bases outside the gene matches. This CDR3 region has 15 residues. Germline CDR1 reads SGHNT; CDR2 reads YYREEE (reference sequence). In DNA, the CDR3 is TGTGCCAGCAGCCCCGGGACAGGGACCCACACTGAAGCTTTCTTT. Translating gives CASSPGTGTHTEAFF.

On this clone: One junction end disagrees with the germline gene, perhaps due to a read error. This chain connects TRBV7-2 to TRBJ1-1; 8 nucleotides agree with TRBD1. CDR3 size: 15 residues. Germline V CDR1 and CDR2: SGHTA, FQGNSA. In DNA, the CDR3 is TGTGTCAGCAGCTCTCGACAGGGGATTAACACTGAAGCTTTCTTT. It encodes CVSSSRQGINTEAFF.

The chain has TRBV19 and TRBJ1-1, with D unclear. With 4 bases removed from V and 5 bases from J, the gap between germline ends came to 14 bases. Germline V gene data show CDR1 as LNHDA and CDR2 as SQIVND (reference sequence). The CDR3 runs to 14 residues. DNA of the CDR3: TGTGCCAGTAGTAGGGCAGTCCGAGAGACTGAAGCTTTCTTT. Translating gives CASSRAVRETEAFF.

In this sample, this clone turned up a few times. As DNA, the CDR3 is TGCGCCAGCAGCAGGACAGGGGCGGCTGGAACTGAAGCTTTCTTT. Amino acids: CASSRTGAAGTEAFF. The chain is built from TRBV5-1 and TRBJ1-1; 9 nucleotides line up with TRBD1. Unmatched junction bases numbered 9, after V lost 4 bases and J lost 5 bases. This CDR3 region has 15 residues. Germline CDR1 is SGHRS and CDR2 is YFSETQ.

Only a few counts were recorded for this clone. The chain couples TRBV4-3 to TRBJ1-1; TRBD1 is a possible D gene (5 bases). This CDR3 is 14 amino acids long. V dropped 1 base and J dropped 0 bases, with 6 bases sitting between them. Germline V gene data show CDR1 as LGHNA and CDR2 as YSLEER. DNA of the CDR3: TGCGCCAGCAGCCAAGGACAGTTGAACACTGAAGCTTTCTTT. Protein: CASSQGQLNTEAFF.

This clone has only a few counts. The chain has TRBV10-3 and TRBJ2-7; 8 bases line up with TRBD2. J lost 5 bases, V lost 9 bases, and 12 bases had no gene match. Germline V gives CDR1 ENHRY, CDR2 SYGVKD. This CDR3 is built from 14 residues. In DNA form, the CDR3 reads TGTGCCATTGCGGGGGGACAAATTTTGGACGAGCAGTACTTC. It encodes CAIAGGQILDEQYF.

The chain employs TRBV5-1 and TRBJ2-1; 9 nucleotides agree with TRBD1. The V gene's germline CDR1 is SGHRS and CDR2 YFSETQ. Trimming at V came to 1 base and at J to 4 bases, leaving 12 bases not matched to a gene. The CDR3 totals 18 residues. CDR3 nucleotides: TGCGCCAGCAGCTTGTTACAGGGGGCGCGCGAGATGTACAATGAGCAGTTCTTC. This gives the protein CASSLLQGAREMYNEQFF. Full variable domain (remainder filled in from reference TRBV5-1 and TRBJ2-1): KAGVTQTPRYLIKTRGQQVTLSCSPISGHRSVSWYQQTPGQGLQFLFEYFSETQRNKGNFPGRFSGRQFSNSRSEMNVSTLELGDSALYLCASSLLQGAREMYNEQFFGPGTRLTVL.

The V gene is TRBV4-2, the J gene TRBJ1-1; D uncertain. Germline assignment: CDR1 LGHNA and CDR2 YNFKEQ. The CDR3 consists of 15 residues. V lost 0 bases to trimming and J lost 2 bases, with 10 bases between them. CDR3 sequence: CASSQEETDNTEAFF. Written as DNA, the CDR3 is TGTGCCAGCAGCCAAGAGGAGACCGATAACACTGAAGCTTTCTTT.

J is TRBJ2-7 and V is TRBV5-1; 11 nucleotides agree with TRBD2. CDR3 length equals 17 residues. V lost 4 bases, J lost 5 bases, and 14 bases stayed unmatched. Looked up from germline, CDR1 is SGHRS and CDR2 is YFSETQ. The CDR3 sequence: CASSRTTSGRAPDEQYF. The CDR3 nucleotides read TGCGCCAGCAGCCGCACCACTAGCGGGAGAGCCCCCGACGAGCAGTACTTC. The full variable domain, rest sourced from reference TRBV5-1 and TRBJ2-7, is KAGVTQTPRYLIKTRGQQVTLSCSPISGHRSVSWYQQTPGQGLQFLFEYFSETQRNKGNFPGRFSGRQFSNSRSEMNVSTLELGDSALYLCASSRTTSGRAPDEQYFGPGTRLTVT.

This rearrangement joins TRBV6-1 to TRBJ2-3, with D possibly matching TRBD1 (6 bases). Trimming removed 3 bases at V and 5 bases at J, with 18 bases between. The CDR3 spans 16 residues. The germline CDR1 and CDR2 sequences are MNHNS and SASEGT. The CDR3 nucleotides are TGTGCCAGCAGTGATCAGGGGTTTGGGATTATAGATACGCAGTATTTT. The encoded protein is CASSDQGFGIIDTQYF.

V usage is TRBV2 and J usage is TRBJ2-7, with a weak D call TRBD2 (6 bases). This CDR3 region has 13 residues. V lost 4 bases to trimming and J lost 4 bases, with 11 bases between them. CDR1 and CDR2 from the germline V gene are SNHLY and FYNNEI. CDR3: CASSAGSGYEQYF. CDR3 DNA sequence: TGTGCCAGCAGTGCCGGGAGTGGGTACGAGCAGTACTTC.

The CDR3 protein is CATSRELTRSSYEQYF. The CDR3 nucleotides are TGTGCCACCAGCAGAGAATTAACGAGGAGCTCCTACGAGCAGTACTTC. The chain combines TRBV15 with TRBJ2-7; D is undetermined. Germline assignment: CDR1 LNHNV and CDR2 YYDKDF (reference sequence). Between the trimmed V and J ends, which lost 0 bases and 0 bases, there was a span of 12 bases. This CDR3 region has 16 residues.

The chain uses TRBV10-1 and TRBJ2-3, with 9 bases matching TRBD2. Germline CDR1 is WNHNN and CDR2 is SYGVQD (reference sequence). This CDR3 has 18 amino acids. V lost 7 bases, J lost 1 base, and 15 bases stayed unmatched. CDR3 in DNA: TGCGCCAGCAAGCCCAAGCAAATAGCGGGAGAGCGCACAGATACGCAGTATTTT. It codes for CASKPKQIAGERTDTQYF.

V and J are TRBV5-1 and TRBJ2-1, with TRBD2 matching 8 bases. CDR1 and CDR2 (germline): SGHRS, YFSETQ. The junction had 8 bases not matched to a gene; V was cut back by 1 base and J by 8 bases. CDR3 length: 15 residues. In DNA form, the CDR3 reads TGCGCCAGCAGCTTGTGGAGCGGGAGAGCCCATGAGCAGTTCTTC. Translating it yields CASSLWSGRAHEQFF.

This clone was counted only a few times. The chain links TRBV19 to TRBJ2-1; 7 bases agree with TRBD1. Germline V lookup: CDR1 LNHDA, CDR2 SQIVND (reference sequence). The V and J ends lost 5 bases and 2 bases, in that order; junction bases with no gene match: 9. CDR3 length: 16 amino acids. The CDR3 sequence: CASSSTGAQPYNEQFF. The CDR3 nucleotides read TGTGCCAGTAGTTCAACAGGGGCCCAACCCTACAATGAGCAGTTCTTC.

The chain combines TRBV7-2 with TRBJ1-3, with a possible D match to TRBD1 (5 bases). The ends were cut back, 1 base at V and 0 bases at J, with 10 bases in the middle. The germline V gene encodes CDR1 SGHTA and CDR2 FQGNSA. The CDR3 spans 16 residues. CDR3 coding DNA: TGTGCCAGCAGCTTAGTTGGCGGACACTCTGGAAACACCATATATTTT. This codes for CASSLVGGHSGNTIYF.

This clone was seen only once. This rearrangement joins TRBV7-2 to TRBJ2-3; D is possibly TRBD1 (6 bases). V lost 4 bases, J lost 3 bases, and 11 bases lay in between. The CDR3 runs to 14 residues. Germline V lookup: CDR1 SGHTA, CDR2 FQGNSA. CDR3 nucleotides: TGTGCCAGCAGCTCCAGAGACAGGACAGATACGCAGTATTTT. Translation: CASSSRDRTDTQYF.

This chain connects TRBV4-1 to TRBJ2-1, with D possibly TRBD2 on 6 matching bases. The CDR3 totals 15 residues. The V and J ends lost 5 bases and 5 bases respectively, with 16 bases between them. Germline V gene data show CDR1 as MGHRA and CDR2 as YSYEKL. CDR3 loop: CASSTYSGGDNEQFF. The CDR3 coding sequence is TGCGCCAGCAGCACGTACTCCGGGGGTGACAATGAGCAGTTCTTC.

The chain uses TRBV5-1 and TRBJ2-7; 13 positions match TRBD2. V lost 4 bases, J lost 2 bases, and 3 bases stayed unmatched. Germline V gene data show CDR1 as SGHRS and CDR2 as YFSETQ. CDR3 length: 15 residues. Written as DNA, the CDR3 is TGCGCCAGCAGCCTCGGGACTAGCGGGGCCTACGAGCAGTACTTC. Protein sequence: CASSLGTSGAYEQYF. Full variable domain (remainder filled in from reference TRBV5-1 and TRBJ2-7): KAGVTQTPRYLIKTRGQQVTLSCSPISGHRSVSWYQQTPGQGLQFLFEYFSETQRNKGNFPGRFSGRQFSNSRSEMNVSTLELGDSALYLCASSLGTSGAYEQYFGPGTRLTVT.

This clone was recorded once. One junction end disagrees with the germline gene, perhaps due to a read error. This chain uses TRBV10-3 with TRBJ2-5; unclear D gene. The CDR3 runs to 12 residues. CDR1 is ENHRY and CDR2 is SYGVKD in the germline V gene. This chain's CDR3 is CAIKLSQETQYF. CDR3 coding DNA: TGTGCGATCAAACTTAGCCAAGAGACCCAGTACTTC.

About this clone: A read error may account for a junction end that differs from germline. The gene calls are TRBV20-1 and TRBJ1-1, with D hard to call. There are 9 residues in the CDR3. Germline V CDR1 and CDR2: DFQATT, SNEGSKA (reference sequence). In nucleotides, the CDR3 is TGCAGTGCTCCTAGGGCGGGGATCTTT. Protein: CSAPRAGIF.